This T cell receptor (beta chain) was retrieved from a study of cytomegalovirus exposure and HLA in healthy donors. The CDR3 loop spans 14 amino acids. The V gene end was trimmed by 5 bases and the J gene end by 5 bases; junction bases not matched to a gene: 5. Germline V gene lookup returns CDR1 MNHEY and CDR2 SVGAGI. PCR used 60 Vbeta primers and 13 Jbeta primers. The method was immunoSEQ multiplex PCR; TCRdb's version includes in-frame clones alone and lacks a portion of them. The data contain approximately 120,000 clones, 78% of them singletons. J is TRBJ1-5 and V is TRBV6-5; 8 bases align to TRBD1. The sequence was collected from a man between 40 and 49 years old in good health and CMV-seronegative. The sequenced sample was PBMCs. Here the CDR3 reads CASSVTGGDQPQHF. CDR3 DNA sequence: TGTGCCAGCAGTGTCACAGGGGGAGATCAGCCCCAGCATTTT.